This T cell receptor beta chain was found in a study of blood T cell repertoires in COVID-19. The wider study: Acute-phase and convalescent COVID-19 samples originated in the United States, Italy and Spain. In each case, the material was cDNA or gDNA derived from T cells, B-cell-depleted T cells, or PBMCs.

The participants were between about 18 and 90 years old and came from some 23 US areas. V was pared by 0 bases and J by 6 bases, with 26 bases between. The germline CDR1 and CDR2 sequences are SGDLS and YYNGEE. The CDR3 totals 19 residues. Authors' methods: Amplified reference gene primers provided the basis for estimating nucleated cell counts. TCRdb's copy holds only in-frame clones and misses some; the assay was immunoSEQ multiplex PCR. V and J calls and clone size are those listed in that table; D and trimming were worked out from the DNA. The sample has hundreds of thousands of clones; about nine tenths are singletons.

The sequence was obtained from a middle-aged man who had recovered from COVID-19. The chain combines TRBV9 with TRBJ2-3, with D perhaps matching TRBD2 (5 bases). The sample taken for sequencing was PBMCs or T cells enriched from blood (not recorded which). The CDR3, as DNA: TGTGCCAGCAGCGTAGAAAGTTTGGACGGGATTGGGCTTCGGGATACGCAGTATTTT. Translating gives CASSVESLDGIGLRDTQYF. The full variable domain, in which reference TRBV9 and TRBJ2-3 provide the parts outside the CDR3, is DSGVTQTPKHLITATGQRVTLRCSPRSGDLSVYWYQQSLDQGLQFLIQYYNGEERAKGNILERFSAQQFPDLHSELNLSSLELGDSALYFCASSVESLDGIGLRDTQYFGPGTRLTVL.